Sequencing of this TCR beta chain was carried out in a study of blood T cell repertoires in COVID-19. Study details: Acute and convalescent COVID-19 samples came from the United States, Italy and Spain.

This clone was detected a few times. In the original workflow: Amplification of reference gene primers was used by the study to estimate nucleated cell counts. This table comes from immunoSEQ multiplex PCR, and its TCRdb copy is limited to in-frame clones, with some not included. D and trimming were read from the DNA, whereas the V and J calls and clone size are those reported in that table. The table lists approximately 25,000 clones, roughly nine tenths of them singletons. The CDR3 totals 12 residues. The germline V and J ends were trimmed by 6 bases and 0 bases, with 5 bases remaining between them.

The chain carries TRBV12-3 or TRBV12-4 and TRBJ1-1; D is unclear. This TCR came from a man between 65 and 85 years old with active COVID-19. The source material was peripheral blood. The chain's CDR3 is CASRQLNTEAFF. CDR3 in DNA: TGTGCCAGCAGACAGCTGAACACTGAAGCTTTCTTT.